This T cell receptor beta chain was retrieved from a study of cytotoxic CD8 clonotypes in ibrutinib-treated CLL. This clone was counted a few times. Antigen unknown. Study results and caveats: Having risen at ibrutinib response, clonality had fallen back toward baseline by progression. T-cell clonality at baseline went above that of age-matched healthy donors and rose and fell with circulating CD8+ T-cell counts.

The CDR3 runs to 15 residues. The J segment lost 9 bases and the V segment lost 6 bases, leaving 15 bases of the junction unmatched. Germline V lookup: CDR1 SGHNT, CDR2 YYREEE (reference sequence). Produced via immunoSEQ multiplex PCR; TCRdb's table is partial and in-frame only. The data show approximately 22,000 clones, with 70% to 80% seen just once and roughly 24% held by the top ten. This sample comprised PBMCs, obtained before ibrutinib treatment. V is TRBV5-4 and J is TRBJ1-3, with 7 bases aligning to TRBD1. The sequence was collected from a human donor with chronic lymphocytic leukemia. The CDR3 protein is CASTETGALGGTIYF. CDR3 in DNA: TGTGCCAGCACCGAAACAGGGGCCTTAGGGGGCACCATATATTTT.